This TCR beta chain was profiled in a study of shared clonotypes between healthy human individuals. Study in general: Two female and a few male donors aged 18 to 49 were enrolled.

The naive CD8 fraction comprised CD45RO-negative cells positively selected for CCR7 and excluded terminally differentiated effector memory CD45RA+ cells. There are 14 residues in the CDR3. The germline CDR1 and CDR2 sequences are SGHAT and FQDESV (reference sequence). V shed 5 bases and J shed 3 bases, with 11 bases lying between them. On this clone: Its antigen is unknown.

The study, taken as a whole, reports: Generally, naive subsets (rather than memory subsets) showed larger estimated richness. Relative to clonotypes present in all four donors, those not shared had lower generation probabilities.

Replicate PCRs for sorted subsets used approximately 220 ng DNA; this equaled 25,000 to 30,000 T cell genomes. TCRdb keeps only in-frame clones here, not all; method: immunoSEQ multiplex PCR. Of around 700,000 clones listed, about 91% were seen once; the top ten hold 24%. V is TRBV11-1 and J is TRBJ2-1, with D perhaps matching TRBD1 (6 bases). This TCR was sampled from a man aged 25 to 45 in good health. Material for sequencing was naive CD8+ T cells sorted from blood. The CDR3 nucleotides are TGTGCCAGCAGCCAAACGGACAGCTACAATGAGCAGTTCTTC. Its translation: CASSQTDSYNEQFF.